What follows are 11 T cell receptor beta chains derived from one specimen sequenced in a study of radiation and T cells in renal cell carcinoma. Time point described: blood 4 weeks post-SBRT, at nephrectomy. Specified treatment: 15 Gy SBRT to primary tumor, nephrectomy 4 weeks later. Sequencing was performed with immunoSEQ multiplex PCR; in TCRdb, only in-frame clones are kept and a portion is missing. The data contain about 83,000 clones, over 65% of them singletons. The sample in question was blood, obtained from a patient whose treatment included radiotherapy and nephrectomy. The receptors were gathered from a woman aged 55-70 years with renal cell carcinoma.

The chain recombines TRBV6-1 with TRBJ1-4; D is possibly TRBD1 (5 bases). Trimming removed 4 bases at V and 3 bases at J, with 9 bases between. There are 14 residues in the CDR3. The germline CDR1 and CDR2 sequences are MNHNS and SASEGT. CDR3 nucleotide sequence: TGTGCCAGCAGTGGGGGCGATTCTAATGAAAAACTGTTTTTT. Protein: CASSGGDSNEKLFF.

The chain uses TRBV9 and TRBJ2-7, with D perhaps TRBD2 (6 bases). The CDR3 has 15 residues. V was trimmed by 0 bases and J by 7 bases, leaving 17 bases between them. CDR1 and CDR2 from the germline V gene are SGDLS and YYNGEE. CDR3 loop: CASSVGGDSRREQYF. CDR3 DNA: TGTGCCAGCAGCGTAGGGGGGGACTCTCGAAGGGAGCAGTACTTC. Filled out from reference TRBV9 and TRBJ2-7, the complete variable domain reads DSGVTQTPKHLITATGQRVTLRCSPRSGDLSVYWYQQSLDQGLQFLIQYYNGEERAKGNILERFSAQQFPDLHSELNLSSLELGDSALYFCASSVGGDSRREQYFGPGTRLTVT.

The chain carries TRBV10-3 and TRBJ2-1; 9 nucleotides match TRBD1. Germline lookup yields CDR1 ENHRY and CDR2 SYGVKD. CDR3 size: 15 residues. The V gene end was trimmed by 1 base and the J gene end by 9 bases; junction bases not matched to a gene: 7. CDR3 loop: CAISEWQTGGGEQFF. Here the CDR3 DNA reads TGTGCCATCAGTGAGTGGCAAACAGGGGGCGGTGAGCAGTTCTTC.

The chain has TRBV5-5 and TRBJ2-2; 7 bases map to TRBD2. Germline V gene data show CDR1 as SGHKS and CDR2 as YYEKEE (reference sequence). This CDR3 is built from 13 residues. V shed 4 bases, J shed 6 bases, and the junction held 3 bases outside the gene matches. CDR3 loop: CASSQAGSGELFF. The CDR3 DNA sequence: TGTGCCAGCAGCCAAGCGGGGTCCGGGGAGCTGTTTTTT.

The CDR3 here is CASSLRRGLEQFF. CDR3 nucleotide sequence: TGTGCCAGCAGCTTGAGGCGGGGGCTTGAGCAGTTCTTC. This sequence joins TRBV5-5 and TRBJ2-1; perhaps TRBD2 as D (7 bases). Deletions cut 1 base from V and 9 bases from J, with 11 bases between. Germline CDR1 is SGHKS and CDR2 is YYEKEE (reference sequence). This CDR3 contains 13 residues.

The chain employs TRBV19 and TRBJ2-5, with a tentative D call TRBD2 (6 bases). Germline values: CDR1 LNHDA, CDR2 SQIVND (reference sequence). V lost 4 bases and J 4 bases, leaving 19 bases between the germline ends. The CDR3 length is 16 residues. The CDR3 coding sequence is TGTGCCAGTAGTACCCAGTCCCGGGGAGGAGGAGAGACCCAGTACTTC. It is translated as CASSTQSRGGGETQYF.

This clone came up once. The chain couples TRBV29-1 to TRBJ2-4, with D tentatively TRBD2 (5 bases). The CDR3 has 13 residues. Germline assignment: CDR1 SQVTM and CDR2 ANQGSEA. V lost 6 bases to trimming and J lost 9 bases, with 18 bases between them. CDR3: CSVTPEGTGIQYF. The CDR3 coding sequence is TGCAGCGTCACTCCAGAGGGTACGGGCATTCAGTACTTC.

The chain has TRBV4-2 and TRBJ2-3; 10 bases are a match to TRBD1. Losses at the gene ends were 4 bases for V and 3 bases for J; bases not matched to a gene: 4. This CDR3 is built from 15 residues. Germline V gene sequence: CDR1 LGHNA, CDR2 YNFKEQ. The CDR3 sequence: CASSPGQGRTDTQYF. In nucleotides, the CDR3 is TGTGCCAGCAGCCCGGGACAGGGGAGGACAGATACGCAGTATTTT.

In this sample, this clone turned up once. Here the CDR3 reads CASSPGTGGHEQYF. Written as DNA, the CDR3 is TGTGCCAGCTCACCGGGGACAGGGGGCCACGAGCAGTACTTC. The chain employs TRBV18 and TRBJ2-7, with 12 bases lining up with TRBD1. In germline, CDR1 is KGHSH, CDR2 LQKENI. The V segment lost 3 bases and the J segment 5 bases; nucleotides outside the gene matches: 2. The CDR3 has 14 residues.

The chain recombines TRBV2 with TRBJ1-4, with 9 nucleotides matching TRBD1. The germline CDR1 and CDR2 sequences are SNHLY and FYNNEI. This CDR3 contains 15 residues. After removal of 3 bases from V and 7 bases from J, the junction contained 6 bases not matched to a gene. Here the CDR3 reads CASSDPQGAREKLFF. CDR3 in DNA: TGTGCCAGCAGTGATCCACAGGGGGCCCGTGAAAAACTGTTTTTT.

CDR3 bases: TGCGCCAGCAGCCAAGGCCCGCATAGCAATCAGCCCCAGCATTTT. As protein: CASSQGPHSNQPQHF. The genes are TRBV4-1 and TRBJ1-5; no clear D gene. Germline loops: CDR1 MGHRA, CDR2 YSYEKL. CDR3 length: 15 amino acids. Deletions cut 1 base from V and 0 bases from J, with 7 bases between.